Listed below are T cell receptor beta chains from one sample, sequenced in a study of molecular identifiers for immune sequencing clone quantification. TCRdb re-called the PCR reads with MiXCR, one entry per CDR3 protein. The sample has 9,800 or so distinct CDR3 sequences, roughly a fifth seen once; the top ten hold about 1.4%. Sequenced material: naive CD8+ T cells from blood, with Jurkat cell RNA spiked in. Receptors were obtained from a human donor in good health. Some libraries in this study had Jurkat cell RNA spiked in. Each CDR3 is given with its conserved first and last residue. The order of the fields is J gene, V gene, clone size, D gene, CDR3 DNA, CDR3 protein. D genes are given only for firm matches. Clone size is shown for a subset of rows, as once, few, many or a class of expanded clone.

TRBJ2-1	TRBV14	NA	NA	TGTGCCAGCAGCTCCCCCCTTGGGTCCCACAATGAGCAGTTCTTC	CASSSPLGSHNEQFF
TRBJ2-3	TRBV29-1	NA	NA	TGCAGCGTTGTACTCACTAGAAAGGAGACAGATACGCAGTATTTT	CSVVLTRKETDTQYF
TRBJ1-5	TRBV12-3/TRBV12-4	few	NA	TGTGCCAGCAGTGACGGAGGAACCCAGCCCCAGCATTTT	CASSDGGTQPQHF
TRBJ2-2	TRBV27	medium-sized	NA	TGTGCCAGCAGTTTCGGCAGGGTGAACACCGGGGAGCTGTTTTTT	CASSFGRVNTGELFF
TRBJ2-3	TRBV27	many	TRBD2	TGTGCCAGCAGTTTATTTGGGGGGGGCACAGATACGCAGTATTTT	CASSLFGGGTDTQYF
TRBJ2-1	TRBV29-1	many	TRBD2	TGCAGCGTTTCAGGTGGGGGACTAGCGGGATTCTACAATGAGCAGTTCTTC	CSVSGGGLAGFYNEQFF
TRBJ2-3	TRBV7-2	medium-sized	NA	TGTGCCAGCAGCCCCGGGGGCGGCGCAGATACGCAGTATTTT	CASSPGGGADTQYF
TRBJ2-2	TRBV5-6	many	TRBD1	TGTGCCAGCAGCTTCCAGGGGGCGAGCACCGGGGAGCTGTTTTTT	CASSFQGASTGELFF
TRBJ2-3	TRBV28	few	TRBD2	TGTGCCAGCAGTTCGACGGCGGGGGACTCGCAGTATTTT	CASSSTAGDSQYF
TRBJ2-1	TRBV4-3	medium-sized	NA	TGCGCCAGCAGCCAAGATCGGGCAGGCCACAATGAGCAGTTCTTC	CASSQDRAGHNEQFF
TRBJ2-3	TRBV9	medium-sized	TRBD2	TGTGCCAGCGCCGACTGGGCGGGGGGACCAGATACGCAGTATTTT	CASADWAGGPDTQYF
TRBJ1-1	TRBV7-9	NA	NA	TGTGCCAGCACTACCGGGACATCCACTGAAGCTTTCTTT	CASTTGTSTEAFF
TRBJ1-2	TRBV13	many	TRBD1	TGTGCCAGCAGCTTCGCCGGGACAGATGGAAACTATGGCTACACCTTC	CASSFAGTDGNYGYTF
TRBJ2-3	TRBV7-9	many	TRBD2	TGTGCCAGCAGCTCCCTAGCGGGGGAGACAGGTACGCAGTATTTT	CASSSLAGETGTQYF
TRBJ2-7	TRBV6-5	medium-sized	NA	TGTGCCAGCACAACACAGGGCGGCGAGCAGTACTTC	CASTTQGGEQYF
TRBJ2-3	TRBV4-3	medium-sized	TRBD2	TGCGCCAGCAGCCAAGATCGAGCGGGGGCTAGCACAGATACGCAGTATTTT	CASSQDRAGASTDTQYF
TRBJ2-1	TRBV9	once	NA	TGTGCCAGCAGCGATACCAGACGGGGTTCAAGAGCCTACAATGAGCAGTTCTTC	CASSDTRRGSRAYNEQFF
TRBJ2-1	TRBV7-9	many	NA	TGTGCCAGCAGCCCTCTTGGGGTCGATGAGCAGTTCTTC	CASSPLGVDEQFF
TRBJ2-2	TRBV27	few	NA	TGTGCCACCCGACTTGTCGGGAGTTCCGGGGAGCTGTTTTTT	CATRLVGSSGELFF
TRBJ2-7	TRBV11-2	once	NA	TGTGCCAGCAGCGCCGGGATTAGCGTAGTTTACGAGCAGTGCTTC	CASSAGISVVYEQCF
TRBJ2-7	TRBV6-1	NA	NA	TGTGCCAGCAGTGAACTTGGGTTCGAGCAGTACTTC	CASSELGFEQYF
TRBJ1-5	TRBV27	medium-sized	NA	TGTGCCAGCAGAAGCAGCGGGAATCAGCCCCAGCATTTT	CASRSSGNQPQHF
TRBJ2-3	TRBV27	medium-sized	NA	TGTGCCAGCAGAGGACTGGTAAGCACAGATACGCAGTATTTT	CASRGLVSTDTQYF
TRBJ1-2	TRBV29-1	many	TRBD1	TGCAGCGCCACTTTCAAAGACAGGGAGTTTTATAATGGCTACACCTTC	CSATFKDREFYNGYTF
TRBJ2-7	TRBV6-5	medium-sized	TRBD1	TGTGCCAGCAGTCCCTCCGGGACAGCCACCTACGAGCAGTACTTC	CASSPSGTATYEQYF
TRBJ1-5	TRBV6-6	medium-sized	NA	TGTGCCAGCAGTCGACCAGGGGCCAATCAGCCCCAGCATTTT	CASSRPGANQPQHF
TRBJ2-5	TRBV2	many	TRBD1	TGTGCCAGCAGTGAAAGGGACAGCCAAGAGACCCAGTACTTC	CASSERDSQETQYF
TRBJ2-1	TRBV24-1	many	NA	TGTGCCACCAGTGAGGCGAATGAGCAGTTCTTC	CATSEANEQFF
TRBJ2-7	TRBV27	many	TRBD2	TGTGCCAGCAGTTTAGCGGGAGGTTTTTACGAGCAGTACTTC	CASSLAGGFYEQYF
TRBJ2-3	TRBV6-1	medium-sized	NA	TGTGCCAGCAGTGAATTAGTTAGCGCGACAGATACGCAGTATTTT	CASSELVSATDTQYF
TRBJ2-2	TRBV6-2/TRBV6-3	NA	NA	TGTGCCTGCAGTTATTGGGGCAACACCGGGGAGCTGTCTTTT	CACSYWGNTGELSF
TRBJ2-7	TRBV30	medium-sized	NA	TGTGCCTGTGCGGACCCGAATCTGACCTACGAGCAGTACTTC	CACADPNLTYEQYF
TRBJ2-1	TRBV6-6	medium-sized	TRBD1	TGTGCCAGCAGTTACTCGATAGGACAGGTAATTTCGGGGACGGACAATGAGCAGTTCTTC	CASSYSIGQVISGTDNEQFF
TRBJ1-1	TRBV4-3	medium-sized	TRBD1	TGCGCCAGCAGTCGGACAGGGGGAAGTACTGAAGCTTTCTTT	CASSRTGGSTEAFF
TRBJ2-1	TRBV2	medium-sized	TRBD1	TGTGCCAGCAGGACCGGGACAGGGTACCTAACGAATGAGCAGTTCTTC	CASRTGTGYLTNEQFF
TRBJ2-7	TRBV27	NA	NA	TGTGCCAGCAGTTTATCAACGGCCACATCCTACGAGCAGTACTTC	CASSLSTATSYEQYF
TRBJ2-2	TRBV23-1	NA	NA	TGCGCCAGCAGTCAATATCTCGGAGACGGGACGGGGAACACCGGGGAGCTGTTTTTT	CASSQYLGDGTGNTGELFF
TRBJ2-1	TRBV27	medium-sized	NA	TGTGCCAGCAGTTTCTCCCCTTACAATGAGCAGTTCTTC	CASSFSPYNEQFF
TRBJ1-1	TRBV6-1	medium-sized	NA	TGTGCCAGCACCACCTGGACAGCGATGAACACTGAAGCTTTCTTT	CASTTWTAMNTEAFF
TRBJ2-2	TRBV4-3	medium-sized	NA	TGCGCCAGCACCAACAGCGGGCGTAGGAAAACCGGGGAGCTGTTTTTT	CASTNSGRRKTGELFF